This T cell receptor beta chain is drawn from a study of cytomegalovirus exposure and HLA in healthy donors. Primers for the PCR totalled 60 Vbeta and 13 Jbeta. The assay was immunoSEQ multiplex PCR, and TCRdb's table has in-frame clones only and misses some. Of around 87,000 clones listed, about 70% were seen once; the top ten hold 3%. Trimming took 3 bases from V and 5 from J; bases not matched to a gene: 5. Germline V CDR1 and CDR2: MDHEN, SYDVKM. The CDR3 totals 14 residues. Each of the donors was a healthy bone marrow donor. Broader study findings: Later analysis identified a missense DCLRE1C variant that was linked to TCR beta V- and J-gene trimming. Across HLA loci, a later analysis found differing TCR association rates, with DRB1 most and HLA-C fewest.

Notes on this clone: Antigen specificity is unknown.

The chain recombines TRBV28 with TRBJ2-7, with TRBD1 matching 9 bases. The clonotype originates from a man aged 35 to 55 in good health and CMV-seronegative. Input material: PBMCs. For the CDR3, the DNA is TGTGCCAGCAGTTTGGGGACAGGGAGAGACGAGCAGTACTTC. Translation gives CASSLGTGRDEQYF.